These 22 T cell receptor beta chains originate from one sample sequenced in a study of cytomegalovirus exposure and HLA in healthy donors. PCR amplification relied on 60 Vbeta primers (plus 13 Jbeta primers). Libraries were prepared by immunoSEQ multiplex PCR; TCRdb keeps only in-frame clonotypes and omits some of them. Here the sample spans approximately 210,000 clones, more than 75% being singletons. The sequenced sample was PBMCs. The receptor set was obtained from a woman aged 18-29 years in good health and CMV-seronegative.

V usage is TRBV7-9 and J usage is TRBJ2-1, with D hard to call. Germline CDR1 reads SEHNR; CDR2 reads FQNEAQ (reference sequence). The CDR3 contains 16 residues. The V and J ends lost 4 bases and 0 bases respectively, with 13 bases between them. CDR3 DNA sequence: TGTGCCAGCAGCTCCGCGGTCCGCCCCTCCTACAATGAGCAGTTCTTC. Protein: CASSSAVRPSYNEQFF.

The V call is TRBV14, the J call TRBJ1-4; tentative D call: TRBD1 (5 bases). Looked up from germline, CDR1 is SGHDN and CDR2 is FVKESK. V lost 3 bases to trimming and J lost 1 base, with 12 bases between them. This CDR3 is 16 amino acids long. CDR3 nucleotide sequence: TGTGCCAGCAGCCAGGAGGGACGGCGAACTAATGAAAAACTGTTTTTT. Translating it yields CASSQEGRRTNEKLFF.

The chain joins TRBV5-4 to TRBJ1-4; 7 positions agree with TRBD1. Germline lookup yields CDR1 SGHNT and CDR2 YYREEE (reference sequence). The junction had 4 bases not matched to a gene; V was cut back by 4 bases and J by 4 bases. The CDR3 consists of 14 residues. The CDR3 here is CASSLRDSNEKLFF. In DNA, the CDR3 is TGTGCCAGCAGCCTCCGGGACAGTAATGAAAAACTGTTTTTT. The complete variable domain, with remaining parts taken from reference TRBV5-4 and TRBJ1-4, reads ETGVTQSPTHLIKTRGQQVTLRCSSQSGHNTVSWYQQALGQGPQFIFQYYREEENGRGNFPPRFSGLQFPNYSSELNVNALELDDSALYLCASSLRDSNEKLFFGSGTQLSVL.

The chain couples TRBV27 to TRBJ2-7; D possibly corresponds to TRBD1 (6 bases). Germline V gene data show CDR1 as MNHEY and CDR2 as SMNVEV (reference sequence). The CDR3 loop spans 15 amino acids. The germline V and J ends were trimmed by 5 bases and 2 bases, with 16 bases remaining between them. The CDR3 is CASSPTGQLAYEQYF. As DNA, the CDR3 is TGTGCCAGCAGTCCCACCGGACAGTTAGCCTACGAGCAGTACTTC.

This clone has only one observation. The chain employs TRBV5-4 and TRBJ1-6, with 7 nucleotides matching TRBD1. CDR1 and CDR2 (germline): SGHNT, YYREEE (reference sequence). The V gene end was trimmed by 4 bases and the J gene end by 7 bases; junction bases not matched to a gene: 8. The CDR3 spans 15 residues. CDR3 sequence: CASSKGDSGNSPLHF. CDR3 coding DNA: TGTGCCAGCAGCAAGGGGGACAGCGGAAATTCACCCCTCCACTTT. Supplemented by reference TRBV5-4 and TRBJ1-6, the full variable domain reads ETGVTQSPTHLIKTRGQQVTLRCSSQSGHNTVSWYQQALGQGPQFIFQYYREEENGRGNFPPRFSGLQFPNYSSELNVNALELDDSALYLCASSKGDSGNSPLHFGNGTRLTVT.

The chain couples TRBV7-9 to TRBJ2-7; 11 nucleotides line up with TRBD1. Germline CDR1 is SEHNR and CDR2 is FQNEAQ (reference sequence). This CDR3 has 17 residues. V lost 1 base, J lost 2 bases, and 7 bases stayed unmatched. The CDR3 DNA reads as TGTGCCAGCAGCTTAGGTCGCGGGACAGGGGGTACCTACGAGCAGTACTTC. Residues: CASSLGRGTGGTYEQYF.

The rearrangement links TRBV30 to TRBJ2-1, with D perhaps matching TRBD1 (5 bases). V lost 1 base and J 10 bases, leaving 14 bases between the germline ends. The CDR3 runs to 13 residues. Germline V gene lookup returns CDR1 GTSNPN and CDR2 SVGIG (reference sequence). CDR3 region: CAWSGTRGWEQFF. In nucleotides, the CDR3 is TGTGCCTGGAGTGGAACAAGGGGCTGGGAGCAGTTCTTC.

V and J are TRBV7-3 and TRBJ2-5; maybe TRBD2 (5 bases). The CDR3 sequence is 15 residues long. V was trimmed by 1 base and J by 1 base, leaving 10 bases between them. CDR1 is SGHTA, CDR2 FQGTGA, per germline. The chain's CDR3 is CASSLNSGGQETQYF. The CDR3 DNA is TGTGCCAGCAGCTTAAACAGCGGCGGCCAAGAGACCCAGTACTTC. Full variable domain (remainder filled in from reference TRBV7-3 and TRBJ2-5): GAGVSQTPSNKVTEKGKYVELRCDPISGHTALYWYRQSLGQGPEFLIYFQGTGAADDSGLPNDRFFAVRPEGSVSTLKIQRTERGDSAVYLCASSLNSGGQETQYFGPGTRLLVL.

This rearrangement joins TRBV6-1 to TRBJ2-3, with D unresolved. The CDR3 has 15 residues. Per the germline V gene, CDR1 is MNHNS and CDR2 is SASEGT. V dropped 0 bases and J dropped 5 bases, with 12 bases sitting between them. The CDR3 loop is CASSEALLRVDTQYF. In DNA, the CDR3 is TGTGCCAGCAGTGAAGCGCTTCTCCGGGTAGATACGCAGTATTTT.

As for this clone: At one end the junction does not follow the germline gene, possibly because of a read error. This rearrangement joins TRBV7-9 to TRBJ1-1; 7 bases map to TRBD1. Germline CDR1 is SEHNR and CDR2 is FQNEAQ (reference sequence). The CDR3 is 12 residues long. CDR3 amino acids: CSSSFRQGRTFF. The CDR3 nucleotides read TGTTCCAGCAGCTTTCGACAGGGTCGAACTTTCTTT.

The chain has TRBV19 and TRBJ1-1; possible D gene TRBD1, 5 bases. Germline loops: CDR1 LNHDA, CDR2 SQIVND (reference sequence). CDR3 size: 13 residues. V gave up 4 bases and J gave up 1 base, with 7 bases separating them. The DNA of the CDR3 is TGTGCCAGTAGTAAAGACAGGAACACTGAAGCTTTCTTT. As protein: CASSKDRNTEAFF.

J is TRBJ1-2 and V is TRBV6-5; tentatively, D is TRBD1 (6 bases). The CDR3 totals 13 residues. Germline V CDR1 and CDR2: MNHEY, SVGAGI. Trimming shortened V by 5 bases and J by 2 bases, and 9 bases separated the two germline ends. The CDR3 loop is CASSGTSNYGYTF. The CDR3 coding sequence is TGTGCCAGCAGTGGGACATCCAACTATGGCTACACCTTC.

The J gene is TRBJ2-7, the V gene TRBV9; TRBD2 aligns across 7 bases. Losses at the gene ends were 3 bases for V and 5 bases for J; bases not matched to a gene: 14. Germline assignment: CDR1 SGDLS and CDR2 YYNGEE. There are 16 residues in the CDR3. CDR3 DNA sequence: TGTGCCAGCAGCGCTATGGGTTGGGTAGCGGGTAACGAGCAGTACTTC. Its protein is CASSAMGWVAGNEQYF. Based on the CDR3 plus reference TRBV9 and TRBJ2-7, the full variable domain is DSGVTQTPKHLITATGQRVTLRCSPRSGDLSVYWYQQSLDQGLQFLIQYYNGEERAKGNILERFSAQQFPDLHSELNLSSLELGDSALYFCASSAMGWVAGNEQYFGPGTRLTVT.

The rearrangement uses TRBV11-2 and TRBJ1-1, with 9 bases lining up with TRBD1. The CDR3 sequence is 14 residues long. With V trimmed by 3 bases and J by 6 bases, 5 bases remained unmatched. The germline CDR1 and CDR2 sequences are SGHAT and FQNNGV. DNA for the CDR3: TGTGCCAGCAGCTTCTCGGGGACAGGGCCTGAAGCTTTCTTT. Translating gives CASSFSGTGPEAFF.

The chain recombines TRBV10-3 with TRBJ1-4, with D maybe TRBD1 (6 bases). V lost 0 bases and J lost 8, with 13 bases in between. The CDR3 is 15 amino acids. CDR1 and CDR2 from the germline V gene are ENHRY and SYGVKD. Written as DNA, the CDR3 is TGTGCCATCAGTGAGTCTCGCCCAGGGGAGGAAAAACTGTTTTTT. This codes for CAISESRPGEEKLFF.

This rearrangement joins TRBV9 to TRBJ2-3, with D hard to call. The germline CDR1 and CDR2 sequences are SGDLS and YYNGEE. This CDR3 region has 14 residues. V was shortened by 2 bases and J by 4 bases, with 11 bases between the two germline ends. The CDR3 is CASSVSTFPDTQYF. For the CDR3, the DNA is TGTGCCAGCAGCGTCTCTACGTTCCCAGATACGCAGTATTTT.

The CDR3 spells CASSSWTSGDNEQFF. DNA for the CDR3: TGCGCCAGCAGCTCATGGACTAGCGGTGACAATGAGCAGTTCTTC. The chain has TRBV5-1 and TRBJ2-1; TRBD2 agrees at 10 bases. The CDR3 sequence is 15 residues long. The V and J ends lost 3 bases and 5 bases, in that order; junction bases with no gene match: 5. The V gene's germline CDR1 is SGHRS and CDR2 YFSETQ.

There are a few counts of this clone. This chain connects TRBV28 to TRBJ1-6, with unresolved D. Per the germline V gene, CDR1 is MDHEN and CDR2 is SYDVKM. CDR3 length: 15 residues. V gave up 8 bases and J gave up 5 bases, with 16 bases separating them. Here the CDR3 DNA reads TGTGCCAGCTCCTCCGGTTCAACCGATAATTCACCCCTCCACTTT. Amino acids: CASSSGSTDNSPLHF.

The chain recombines TRBV4-1 with TRBJ1-1; no firm D call. The CDR3 is 11 amino acids. From germline, CDR1 is MGHRA and CDR2 YSYEKL. With 0 bases removed from V and 8 bases from J, the gap between germline ends came to 4 bases. CDR3 nucleotides: TGCGCCAGCAGCCAAGACGGGGAAGCTTTCTTT. Translated, it gives CASSQDGEAFF.

The gene calls are TRBV25-1 and TRBJ2-7, with D maybe TRBD2 (6 bases). The CDR3 is 15 residues long. V lost 4 bases and J 3 bases, leaving 16 bases between the germline ends. In germline, CDR1 is MGHDK, CDR2 SYGVNS. CDR3: CASSGTRGLGYEQYF. CDR3 DNA: TGTGCCAGCAGTGGGACGCGGGGCTTGGGCTACGAGCAGTACTTC.

This sequence joins TRBV9 and TRBJ2-1, with D perhaps matching TRBD2 (7 bases). The CDR3 loop spans 16 amino acids. V lost 0 bases and J lost 1, with 11 bases in between. Germline assignment: CDR1 SGDLS and CDR2 YYNGEE. The DNA of the CDR3 is TGTGCCAGCAGCGTAGGGGGGGGCTTATCCTACAATGAGCAGTTCTTC. As protein: CASSVGGGLSYNEQFF.

The V and J genes are TRBV4-2 and TRBJ2-7, with D possibly matching TRBD1 (5 bases). The CDR3 runs to 18 residues. Per the germline V gene, CDR1 is LGHNA and CDR2 is YNFKEQ. Deletions cut 1 base from V and 1 base from J, with 20 bases between. The CDR3 DNA follows: TGTGCCAGCAGCCAAGCTCAAGAAGGGGCTTCGTCGTCCTACGAGCAGTACTTC. It is translated as CASSQAQEGASSSYEQYF.